This T cell receptor (beta chain) was found in a study of beta chain features in type 1 diabetes. This clone has more than one count but fewer than ten. Its cognate antigen is unknown. CD45RO/CCR7/CD25/CD127/CD95/CD27 sorting isolated CD4+ naive, central memory, regulatory and stem cell-like memory cells. Study-level results: Within patients, naive, central memory and Treg TCRB repertoires seemed more similar than within healthy donors. For patients and controls alike, PCR might favor shorter templates to the same degree. All four CD4+ subsets of Type 1 diabetes patients contained TCRB CDR3s that were moderately but significantly shorter.

TCRB transcripts that were expressed got sequenced, as all of the isolated RNA had been reverse transcribed. The method was immunoSEQ multiplex PCR; TCRdb's version includes in-frame clones alone and lacks a portion of them. Of 300,000 to 400,000 clones listed, less than 15% are singletons. This sequence was found in a woman aged 18-35 years with type 1 diabetes. Sequencing was carried out using naive CD4+ T cells from blood.

The CDR3 loop reads CASSIQTVTEAFF. As DNA, the CDR3 is TGTGCCAGTAGTATTCAAACAGTCACTGAAGCTTTCTTT. This chain connects TRBV19 to TRBJ1-1; D is undetermined. Trimming cost V 3 bases and J 4 bases, with 9 bases left between them. The CDR3 has 13 residues. Germline lookup yields CDR1 LNHDA and CDR2 SQIVND (reference sequence).